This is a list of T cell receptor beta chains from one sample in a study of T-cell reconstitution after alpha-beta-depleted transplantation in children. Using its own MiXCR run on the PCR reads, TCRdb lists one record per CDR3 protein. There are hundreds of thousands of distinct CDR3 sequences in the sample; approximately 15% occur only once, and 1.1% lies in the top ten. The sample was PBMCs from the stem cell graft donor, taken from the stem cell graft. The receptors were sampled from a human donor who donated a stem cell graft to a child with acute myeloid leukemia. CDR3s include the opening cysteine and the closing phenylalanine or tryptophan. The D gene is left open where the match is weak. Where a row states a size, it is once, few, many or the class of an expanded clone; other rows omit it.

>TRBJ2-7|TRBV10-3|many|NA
CAISDADTYEQYF
TGTGCCATCAGTGACGCGGATACCTACGAGCAGTACTTC
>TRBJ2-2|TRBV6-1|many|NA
CASSPRAASGELFF
TGTGCCAGCAGTCCCCGGGCGGCCAGCGGGGAGCTGTTTTTT
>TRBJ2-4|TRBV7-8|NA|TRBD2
CASSSRTSGGAGGKNIQYF
TGTGCCAGCAGCTCCAGGACTAGCGGGGGGGCCGGGGGCAAAAACATTCAGTACTTC
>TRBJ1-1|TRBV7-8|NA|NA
CASSQTVRVAEAFF
TGTGCCAGCAGCCAAACCGTCAGGGTAGCTGAAGCTTTCTTT
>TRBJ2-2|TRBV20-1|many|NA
CSARDRNGELFF
TGCAGTGCTAGAGACCGCAACGGGGAGCTGTTTTTT
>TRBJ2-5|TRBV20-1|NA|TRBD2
CSAGLAGEKTQYF
TGCAGTGCAGGACTAGCGGGGGAGAAGACCCAGTACTTC
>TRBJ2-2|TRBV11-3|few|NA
CASSYRVSGTGELFF
TGTGCCAGCAGCTATAGGGTATCGGGGACCGGGGAGCTGTTTTTT
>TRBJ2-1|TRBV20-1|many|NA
CSARVGGYNEQFF
TGCAGTGCTAGAGTTGGGGGCTACAATGAGCAGTTCTTC
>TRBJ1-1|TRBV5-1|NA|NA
CASRRTLEQGEAFF
TGCGCCAGCAGGCGGACACTCGAACAAGGTGAAGCTTTCTTT
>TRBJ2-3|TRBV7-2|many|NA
CASTRGPSTDTQYF
TGTGCCAGCACCCGGGGGCCTAGCACAGATACGCAGTATTTT
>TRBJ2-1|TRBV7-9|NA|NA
CASDLALNNEQFF
TGTGCCAGCGATCTGGCCCTAAACAATGAGCAGTTCTTC
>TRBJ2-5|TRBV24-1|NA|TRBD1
CATSDLRTGTTGTQYF
TGTGCCACCAGTGATCTCCGGACAGGGACGACGGGGACCCAGTACTTC
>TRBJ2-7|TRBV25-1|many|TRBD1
CASTENRDRGRRIYEQYF
TGTGCCAGCACCGAGAACCGGGACAGGGGGCGCCGGATTTACGAGCAGTACTTC
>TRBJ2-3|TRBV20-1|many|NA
CSAPGPLGIDTQYF
TGCAGTGCTCCCGGACCCCTTGGTATAGATACGCAGTATTTT
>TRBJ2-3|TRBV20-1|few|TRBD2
CSAKAGVADTQYF
TGCAGTGCTAAAGCGGGGGTCGCAGATACGCAGTATTTT
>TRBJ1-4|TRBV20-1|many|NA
CSARWQGREKLFF
TGCAGTGCCAGGTGGCAGGGAAGGGAAAAACTGTTTTTT
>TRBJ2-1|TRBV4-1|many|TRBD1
CASSQEFRDREFF
TGCGCCAGCAGCCAAGAATTCCGGGACAGGGAGTTCTTC
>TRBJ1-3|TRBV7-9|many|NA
CASSSDIAGNTIYF
TGTGCCAGCAGCTCAGACATCGCTGGAAACACCATATATTTT
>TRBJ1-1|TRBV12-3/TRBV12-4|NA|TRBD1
CASNVGRGQGDTEAFF
TGTGCCAGCAACGTCGGCAGGGGGCAGGGGGACACTGAAGCTTTCTTT
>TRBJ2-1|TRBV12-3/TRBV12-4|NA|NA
CASSFPDEDEQFF
TGTGCCAGCAGTTTCCCCGACGAGGATGAGCAGTTCTTC
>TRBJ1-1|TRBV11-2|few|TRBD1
CASSVYTGDTEAFF
TGTGCCAGCAGCGTATATACAGGGGACACTGAAGCTTTCTTT
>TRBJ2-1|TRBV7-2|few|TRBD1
CASSSRTGKSYNEQFF
TGTGCCAGCAGCTCGCGGACAGGAAAGAGCTACAATGAGCAGTTCTTC
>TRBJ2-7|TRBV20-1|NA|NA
CSARGEGVLRDNSYEQYF
TGCAGTGCCCGAGGGGAAGGGGTCCTTCGGGACAACTCCTACGAGCAGTACTTC
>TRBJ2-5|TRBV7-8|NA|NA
CASSLFSGGRETQYF
TGTGCCAGCAGCTTATTTTCGGGGGGCCGAGAGACCCAGTACTTC
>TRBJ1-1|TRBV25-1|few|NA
CASSESPTGEAFF
TGTGCCAGCAGTGAATCCCCAACAGGGGAAGCTTTCTTT
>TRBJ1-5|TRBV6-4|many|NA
CASSEGDNQPQHF
TGTGCCAGCAGTGAGGGGGACAATCAGCCCCAGCATTTT
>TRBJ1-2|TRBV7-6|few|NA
CASSLGSGNQYGYTF
TGTGCCAGCAGCTTAGGGTCAGGGAACCAATATGGCTACACCTTC
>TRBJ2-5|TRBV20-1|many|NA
CSARVDIIQETQYF
TGCAGTGCTAGAGTGGACATAATCCAAGAGACCCAGTACTTC
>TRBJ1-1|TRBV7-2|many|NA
CASSLDVGLRDTEAFF
TGTGCCAGCAGCTTAGACGTGGGTTTGAGGGACACTGAAGCTTTCTTT
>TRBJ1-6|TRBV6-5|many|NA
CASSYGDSPLHF
TGTGCCAGCAGTTACGGGGATTCACCCCTCCACTTT
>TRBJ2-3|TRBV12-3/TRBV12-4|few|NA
CASSLGLGPYTQYF
TGTGCCAGCAGTTTGGGGCTAGGTCCCTATACGCAGTATTTT
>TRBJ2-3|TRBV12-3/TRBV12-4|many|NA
CSIDRYTDTQYF
TGTTCAATCGACAGATACACAGATACGCAGTATTTT
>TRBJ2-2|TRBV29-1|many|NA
CSVREGAPTGELFF
TGCAGCGTCCGGGAGGGGGCACCCACCGGGGAGCTGTTTTTT